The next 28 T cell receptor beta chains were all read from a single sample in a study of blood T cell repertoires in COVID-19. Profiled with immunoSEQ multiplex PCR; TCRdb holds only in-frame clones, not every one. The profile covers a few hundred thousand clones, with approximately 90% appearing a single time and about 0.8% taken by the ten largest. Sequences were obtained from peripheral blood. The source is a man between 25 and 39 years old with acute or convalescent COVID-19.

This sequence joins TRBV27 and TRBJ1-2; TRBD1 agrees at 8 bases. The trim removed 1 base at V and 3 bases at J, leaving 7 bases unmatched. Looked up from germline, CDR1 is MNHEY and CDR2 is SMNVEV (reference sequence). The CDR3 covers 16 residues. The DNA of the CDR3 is TGTGCCAGCAGTTTATACCCAGGGGGCGGAGACTATGGCTACACCTTC. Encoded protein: CASSLYPGGGDYGYTF.

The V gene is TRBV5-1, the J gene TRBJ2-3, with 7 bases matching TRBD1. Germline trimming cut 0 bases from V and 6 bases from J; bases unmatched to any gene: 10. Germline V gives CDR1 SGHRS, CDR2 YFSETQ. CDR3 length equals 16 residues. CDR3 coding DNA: TGCGCCAGCAGCTTGGAGGGGGCCTTTCTCATGGATACGCAGTATTTT. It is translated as CASSLEGAFLMDTQYF.

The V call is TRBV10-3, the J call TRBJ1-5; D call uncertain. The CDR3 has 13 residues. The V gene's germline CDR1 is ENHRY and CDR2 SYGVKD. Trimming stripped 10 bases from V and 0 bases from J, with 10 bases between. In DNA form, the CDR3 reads TGTGCCACTAGAAGCGGTAGCAATCAGCCCCAGCATTTT. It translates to CATRSGSNQPQHF.

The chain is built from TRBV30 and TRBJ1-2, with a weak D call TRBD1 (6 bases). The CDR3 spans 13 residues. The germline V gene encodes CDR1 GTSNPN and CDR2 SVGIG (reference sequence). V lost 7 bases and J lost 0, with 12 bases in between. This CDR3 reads CASRDTTNYGYTF. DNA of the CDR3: TGTGCCTCCCGGGACACCACTAACTATGGCTACACCTTC.

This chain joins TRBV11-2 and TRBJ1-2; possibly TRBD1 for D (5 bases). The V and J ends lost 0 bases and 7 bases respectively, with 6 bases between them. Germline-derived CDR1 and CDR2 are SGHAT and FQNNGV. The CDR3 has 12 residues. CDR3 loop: CASSLEGAGYTF. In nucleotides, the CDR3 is TGTGCCAGCAGCTTAGAAGGGGCTGGCTACACCTTC.

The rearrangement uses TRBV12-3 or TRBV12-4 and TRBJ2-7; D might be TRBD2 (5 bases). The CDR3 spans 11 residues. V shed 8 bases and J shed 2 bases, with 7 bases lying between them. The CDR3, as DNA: TGTGCCAGCGGGAGTCCCTACGAGCAGTACTTC. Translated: CASGSPYEQYF.

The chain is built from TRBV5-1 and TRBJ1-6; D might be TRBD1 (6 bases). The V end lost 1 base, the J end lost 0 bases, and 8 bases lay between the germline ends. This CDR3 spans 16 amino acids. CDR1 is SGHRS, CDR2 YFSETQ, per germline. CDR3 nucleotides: TGCGCCAGCAGCTTGACAGGGAGCTCCTATAATTCACCCCTCCACTTT. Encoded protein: CASSLTGSSYNSPLHF.

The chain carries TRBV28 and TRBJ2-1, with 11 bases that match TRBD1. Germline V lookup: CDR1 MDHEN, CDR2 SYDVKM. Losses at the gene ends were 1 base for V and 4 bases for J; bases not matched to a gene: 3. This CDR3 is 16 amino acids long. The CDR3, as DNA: TGTGCCAGCAGTTTATCCGGGACAGGGGGTTACAATGAGCAGTTCTTC. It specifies CASSLSGTGGYNEQFF.

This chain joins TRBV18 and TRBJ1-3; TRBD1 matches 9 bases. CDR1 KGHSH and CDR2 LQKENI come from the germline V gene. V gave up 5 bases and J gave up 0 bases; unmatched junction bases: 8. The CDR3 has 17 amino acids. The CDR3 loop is CASSAGQGSASGNTIYF. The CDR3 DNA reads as TGTGCCAGCTCAGCCGGACAGGGGAGCGCCTCTGGAAACACCATATATTTT. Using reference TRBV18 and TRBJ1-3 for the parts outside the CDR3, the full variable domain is NAGVMQNPRHLVRRRGQEARLRCSPMKGHSHVYWYRQLPEEGLKFMVYLQKENIIDESGMPKERFSAEFPKEGPSILRIQQVVRGDSAAYFCASSAGQGSASGNTIYFGEGSWLTVV.

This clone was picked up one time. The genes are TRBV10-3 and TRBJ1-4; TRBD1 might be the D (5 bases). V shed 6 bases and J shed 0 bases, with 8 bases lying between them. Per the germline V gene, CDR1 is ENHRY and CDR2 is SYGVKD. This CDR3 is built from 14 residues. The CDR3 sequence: CAIRRDSTNEKLFF. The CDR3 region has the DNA TGTGCCATCAGGAGGGACTCAACTAATGAAAAACTGTTTTTT.

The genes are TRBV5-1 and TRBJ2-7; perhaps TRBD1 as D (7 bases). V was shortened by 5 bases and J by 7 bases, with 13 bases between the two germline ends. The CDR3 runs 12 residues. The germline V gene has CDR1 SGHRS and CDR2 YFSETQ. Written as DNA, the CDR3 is TGCGCCAGCAGGGAGACAGGGACTGAGCAGTACTTC. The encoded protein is CASRETGTEQYF.

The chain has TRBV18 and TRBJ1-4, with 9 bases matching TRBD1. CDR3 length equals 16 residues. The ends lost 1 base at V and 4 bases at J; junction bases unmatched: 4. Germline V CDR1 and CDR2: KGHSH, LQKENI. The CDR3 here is CASSPLTTGGNEKLFF. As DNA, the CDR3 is TGTGCCAGCTCACCACTTACGACAGGGGGTAATGAAAAACTGTTTTTT.

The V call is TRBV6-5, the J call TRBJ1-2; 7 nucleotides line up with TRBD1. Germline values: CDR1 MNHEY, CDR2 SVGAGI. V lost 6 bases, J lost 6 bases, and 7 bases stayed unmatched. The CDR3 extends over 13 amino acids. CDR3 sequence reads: CASSGQVRDGYTF. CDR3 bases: TGTGCCAGCAGCGGACAGGTTCGGGATGGCTACACCTTC.

The CDR3 reads CAWSHRAQPQHF. The CDR3 coding sequence is TGTGCCTGGAGTCACAGGGCTCAGCCCCAGCATTTT. The rearrangement joins TRBV30 to TRBJ1-5; possible D gene TRBD1, 6 bases. Germline V CDR1 and CDR2: GTSNPN, SVGIG (reference sequence). This CDR3 has 12 residues. V gave up 2 bases and J gave up 6 bases, with 8 bases separating them.

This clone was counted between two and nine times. CDR3 coding DNA: TGTGCCAGTAGTCCGGGACAGGGGGCAGGCGACACTGAAGCTTTCTTT. Protein: CASSPGQGAGDTEAFF. The chain is built from TRBV19 and TRBJ1-1, with 12 bases matching TRBD1. CDR1 LNHDA and CDR2 SQIVND come from the germline V gene (reference sequence). With 5 bases clipped from V and 3 bases from J, the junction kept 7 bases outside the gene matches. The CDR3 covers 16 residues.

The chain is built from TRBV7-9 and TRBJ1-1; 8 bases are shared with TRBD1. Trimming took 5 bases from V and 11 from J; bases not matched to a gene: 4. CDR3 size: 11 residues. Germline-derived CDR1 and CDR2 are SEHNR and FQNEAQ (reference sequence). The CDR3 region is CASSPRQGAFF. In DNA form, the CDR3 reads TGTGCCAGCAGCCCCCGACAGGGGGCTTTCTTT.

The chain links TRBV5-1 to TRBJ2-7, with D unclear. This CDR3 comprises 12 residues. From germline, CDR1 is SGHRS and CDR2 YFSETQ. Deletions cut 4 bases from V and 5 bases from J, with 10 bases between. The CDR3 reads CASSPYLDEQYF. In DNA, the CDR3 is TGCGCCAGCAGCCCCTATTTGGACGAGCAGTACTTC.

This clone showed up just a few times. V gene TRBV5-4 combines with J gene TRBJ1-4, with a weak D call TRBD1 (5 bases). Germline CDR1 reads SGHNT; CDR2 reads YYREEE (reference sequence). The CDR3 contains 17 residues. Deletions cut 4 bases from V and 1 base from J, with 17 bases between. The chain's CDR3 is CASSTDGGLRTNEKLFF. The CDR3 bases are TGTGCCAGCAGCACTGACGGGGGACTACGAACTAATGAAAAACTGTTTTTT. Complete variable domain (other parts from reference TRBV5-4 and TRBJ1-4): ETGVTQSPTHLIKTRGQQVTLRCSSQSGHNTVSWYQQALGQGPQFIFQYYREEENGRGNFPPRFSGLQFPNYSSELNVNALELDDSALYLCASSTDGGLRTNEKLFFGSGTQLSVL.

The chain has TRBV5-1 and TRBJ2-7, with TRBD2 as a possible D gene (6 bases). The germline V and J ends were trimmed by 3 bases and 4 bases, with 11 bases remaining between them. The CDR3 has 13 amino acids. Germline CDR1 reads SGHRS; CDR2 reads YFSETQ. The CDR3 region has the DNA TGCGCCAGCAGCTACGAAGGGAGGTACGAGCAGTACTTC. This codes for CASSYEGRYEQYF.

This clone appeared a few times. The CDR3 region is CASTEAGTGGYGYTF. For the CDR3, the DNA is TGTGCCAGCACCGAAGCCGGGACAGGGGGCTATGGCTACACCTTC. The gene calls are TRBV28 and TRBJ1-2; 11 bases line up with TRBD1. The ends lost 7 bases at V and 4 bases at J; junction bases unmatched: 8. CDR1 is MDHEN, CDR2 SYDVKM, per germline. The CDR3 has 15 residues.

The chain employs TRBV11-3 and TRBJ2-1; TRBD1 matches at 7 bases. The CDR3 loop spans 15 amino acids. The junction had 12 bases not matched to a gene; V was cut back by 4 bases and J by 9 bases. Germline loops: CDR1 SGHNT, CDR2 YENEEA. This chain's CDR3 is CASSSGTAITGEQFF. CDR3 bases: TGTGCCAGCAGCTCAGGGACAGCGATTACAGGTGAGCAGTTCTTC.

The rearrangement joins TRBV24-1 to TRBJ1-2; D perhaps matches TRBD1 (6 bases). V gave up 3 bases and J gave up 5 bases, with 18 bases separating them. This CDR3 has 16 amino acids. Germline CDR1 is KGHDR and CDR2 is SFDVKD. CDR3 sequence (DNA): TGTGCCACCAGTGATAGGTCTCCAGGGGTTGGATATGGCTACACCTTC. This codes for CATSDRSPGVGYGYTF.

The CDR3 here is CSASKEPYEQYF. The CDR3 DNA sequence: TGCAGTGCTAGTAAGGAGCCCTACGAGCAGTACTTC. This rearrangement joins TRBV20-1 to TRBJ2-7; no reliable D call. The CDR3 has 12 residues. Trimming took off 3 bases at V and 2 bases at J, with 8 bases between the two ends. The germline gives CDR1 DFQATT, CDR2 SNEGSKA (reference sequence).

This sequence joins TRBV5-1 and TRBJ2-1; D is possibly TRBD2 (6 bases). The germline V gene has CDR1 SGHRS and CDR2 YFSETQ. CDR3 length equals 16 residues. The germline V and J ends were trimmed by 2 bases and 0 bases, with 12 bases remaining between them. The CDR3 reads CASSLASAFSYNEQFF. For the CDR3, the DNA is TGCGCCAGCAGCTTAGCTAGCGCCTTCTCCTACAATGAGCAGTTCTTC.

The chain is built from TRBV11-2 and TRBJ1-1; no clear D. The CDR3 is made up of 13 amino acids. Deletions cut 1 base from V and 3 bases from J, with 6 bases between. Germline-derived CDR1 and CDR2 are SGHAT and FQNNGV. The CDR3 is CASSLAFDTEAFF. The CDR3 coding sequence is TGTGCCAGCAGCTTAGCCTTCGACACTGAAGCTTTCTTT.

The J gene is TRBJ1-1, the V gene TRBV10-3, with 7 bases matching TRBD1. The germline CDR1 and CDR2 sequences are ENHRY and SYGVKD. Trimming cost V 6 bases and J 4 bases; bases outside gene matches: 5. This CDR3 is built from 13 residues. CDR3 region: CAIRGQDGTEAFF. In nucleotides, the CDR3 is TGTGCCATCAGAGGACAGGACGGCACTGAAGCTTTCTTT.

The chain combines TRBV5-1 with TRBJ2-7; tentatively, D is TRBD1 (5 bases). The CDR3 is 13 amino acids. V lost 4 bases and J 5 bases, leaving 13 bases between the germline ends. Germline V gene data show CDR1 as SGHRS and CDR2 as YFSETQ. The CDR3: CASSIPIGDEQYF. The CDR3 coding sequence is TGCGCCAGCAGCATACCGATAGGGGACGAGCAGTACTTC.

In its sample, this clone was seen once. Written as DNA, the CDR3 is TGTGCCAGCAGCTTATGGTCTAGGTCTGGGGAGCTGTTTTTT. This sequence encodes CASSLWSRSGELFF. V usage is TRBV7-8 and J usage is TRBJ2-2; D is uncertain. CDR3 length: 14 residues. V lost 2 bases to trimming and J lost 8 bases, with 12 bases between them. The germline CDR1 and CDR2 sequences are SGHVS and FQNEAQ. The full variable domain, with the rest looked up from reference TRBV7-8 and TRBJ2-2, is GAGVSQSPRYKVAKRGQDVALRCDPISGHVSLFWYQQALGQGPEFLTYFQNEAQLDKSGLPSDRFFAERPEGSVSTLKIQRTQQEDSAVYLCASSLWSRSGELFFGEGSRLTVL.